The present T cell receptor beta chain was sequenced within a study of beta chain features in type 1 diabetes. For the study at large: Similarity in age, gender and cell yields was seen between patients and healthy donors. Study-level findings and limits: Type 1 diabetes patients showed a moderate but significant shortening of TCRB CDR3s in all four CD4+ subsets. Type 1 diabetes patients showed fewer insertions and more deletions at VDJ junctions.

Sequencing targeted expressed TCRB transcripts, as all isolated RNA had been reverse transcribed. Reads from naive, central memory and regulatory T cell samples averaged roughly 3.6 million. TCRdb's copy holds only in-frame clones and misses some; the assay was immunoSEQ multiplex PCR. The profile shows fewer than 45,000 clones, 65% to 80% of them singletons. About this clone: Its target is unknown.

Trimming cost V 8 bases and J 6 bases, with 26 bases left between them. The V gene's germline CDR1 is LGHNA and CDR2 YNFKEQ. This CDR3 has 16 amino acids. One heparinised blood draw averaging about 116 mL was given by each donor. Sequencing was performed on Tregs from blood. This sequence was found in a man aged 25-45 years with type 1 diabetes. Some clones in this sample may be carry-over from other donors' samples. This chain connects TRBV4-2 to TRBJ2-7, with a tentative D call TRBD2 (7 bases). The CDR3 nucleotides are TGTGCCAGCCCTACGAGGGGGGGAAAAGTATCTGGCGAGCAGTACTTC. The encoded protein is CASPTRGGKVSGEQYF.